The rows below give T cell receptor beta chains drawn from one sample of a study of blood T cells in healthy people across ages. MiXCR, run by TCRdb on the 5' RACE reads, gives a single entry per CDR3 protein. Counted here are 980,000 or so distinct CDR3 sequences, about 48% occurring once; the ten biggest clones make up around an eighth. The sequenced sample was blood. These receptors were taken from a man aged 25 to 45 in good health. Both conserved end residues are part of each CDR3. A D gene is named only where the DNA matches it firmly. Expanded clones are given a class, and other clones once, few, many or no size at all.

d_call,clone_size,v_call,j_call,cdr3_nt,cdr3_aa
-,few,TRBV30,TRBJ1-1,TGTGCCTGGACTGTTCTACGGACTGAAGCTTTCTTT,CAWTVLRTEAFF
-,few,TRBV6-5,TRBJ2-3,TGTGCCAGCAGTTATCTAACTAGGAAGGGCACAGATACGCAGTATTTT,CASSYLTRKGTDTQYF
-,-,TRBV28,TRBJ2-1,TGTGCCACCGCGACGGGGGGCGGTGAGCAGTTCTTC,CATATGGGEQFF
TRBD2,-,TRBV10-3,TRBJ2-5,TGTGCCATCACCGAAGGCCTGACTAGCGGGGGACCCCAAGAGACCCAGTACTTC,CAITEGLTSGGPQETQYF
TRBD1,-,TRBV12-3/TRBV12-4,TRBJ1-1,TGTGCCAGCAGCCCGACAGGGTCGACTGAAGCTTTCTTT,CASSPTGSTEAFF
-,few,TRBV19,TRBJ2-5,TGTGCCAGTAATGGCGGACAAGAGACCCAGTACTTC,CASNGGQETQYF
-,-,TRBV21-1,TRBJ1-5,TGTGCCAGCAGTGCGACAGGGACGAGCAATCAGCCCCAGCATTTT,CASSATGTSNQPQHF
-,once,TRBV7-2,TRBJ2-3,TGTGCCAGCAGCTCTCCGGGACAAGGATACGCGTATTTT,CASSSPGQGYAYF
-,-,TRBV4-1,TRBJ2-1,TGCGCCTGCAGCCAGGGGGGGCCCTACAATGAGCAGTTCTTC,CACSQGGPYNEQFF
-,once,TRBV20-1,TRBJ1-6,TGCAGTGCTCAGTCGGCAAATGATAATTCACCCCTCCACTTT,CSAQSANDNSPLHF
-,few,TRBV7-9,TRBJ1-1,TGTGCCAGCAGGGGTTCTTGGGACACTGAAGCTTTCTTT,CASRGSWDTEAFF
-,few,TRBV12-3/TRBV12-4,TRBJ1-5,TGTGCCAGCAGCGGGCGGGGCAATCAGCCCCAGCATTTT,CASSGRGNQPQHF
-,-,TRBV20-1,TRBJ2-1,TGCAGTGCTCCACAGGCTGGCTACAATGAGCAGTTCTTC,CSAPQAGYNEQFF
TRBD2,-,TRBV3-1,TRBJ2-3,TGTGCCAGCAGCTCCCGTGTCCGCGGCGGGGGGGCAGATACGCAGTATTTT,CASSSRVRGGGADTQYF
-,-,TRBV5-1,TRBJ1-1,TGCGCCAGCAACTCGAACACTGAAGCTTTCTTT,CASNSNTEAFF
-,many,TRBV29-1,TRBJ2-4,TGCAGCGTTGCTGGGGTTCCCGAAGCCAAAAACATTCAGTACTTC,CSVAGVPEAKNIQYF
TRBD1,once,TRBV5-1,TRBJ1-2,TGCGCCAGCAGCATCGGACAGGGAGATGGCTACACCTTC,CASSIGQGDGYTF
-,-,TRBV28,TRBJ2-1,TGTGCCAGCAGTTTAATTCCCTCTATATCTGACAATGAGCAGTTCTTC,CASSLIPSISDNEQFF
-,-,TRBV6-2/TRBV6-3,TRBJ1-1,TGTGCCAGCAGTAACCAAGTTCAGACTGAAGCTTTCTTT,CASSNQVQTEAFF
TRBD1,-,TRBV24-1,TRBJ1-5,TGTGCCACCAGTGTTGGGACAGTCAATCAGCCCCAGCATTTT,CATSVGTVNQPQHF
-,once,TRBV5-4,TRBJ2-7,TGTGCCAGCAGCAACCAAGGGGGCTACGAGCAGTACTTC,CASSNQGGYEQYF
TRBD2,few,TRBV12-3/TRBV12-4,TRBJ2-7,TGTGCCAGCAGTTTTACTAGCGGGGGAAACGAGCAGTACTTC,CASSFTSGGNEQYF